Here is one T cell receptor beta chain with its context. These data come from a study of blood T cell repertoires in COVID-19. Study-wide background: The United States, Italy and Spain supplied acute and convalescent COVID-19 samples. In each case, the material was cDNA or gDNA derived from T cells, B-cell-depleted T cells, or PBMCs.

With 5 bases clipped from V and 10 bases from J, the junction kept 7 bases outside the gene matches. Looked up from germline, CDR1 is SGHTA and CDR2 is FQGNSA. There are 13 residues in the CDR3. Enrollment of patients from Seattle took place during active infection, with longitudinal follow-up. In the original workflow: For nucleated cells, counts were estimated from reference gene primer amplification. Libraries were prepared by immunoSEQ multiplex PCR; TCRdb keeps only in-frame clonotypes and omits some of them. The V and J calls and the clone size are those of that table, but D and trimming were determined from the DNA. The sample yields about 150,000 clones, 85% to 90% seen once.

The sample comprised peripheral blood. The V gene is TRBV7-2, the J gene TRBJ2-1, with 8 bases fitting TRBD1. This receptor was taken from a woman of 80 years or more with COVID-19, enrolled during active disease. The CDR3 protein is CASSVDRVREQFF. The CDR3 DNA follows: TGTGCCAGCAGCGTGGACAGGGTACGGGAGCAGTTCTTC.